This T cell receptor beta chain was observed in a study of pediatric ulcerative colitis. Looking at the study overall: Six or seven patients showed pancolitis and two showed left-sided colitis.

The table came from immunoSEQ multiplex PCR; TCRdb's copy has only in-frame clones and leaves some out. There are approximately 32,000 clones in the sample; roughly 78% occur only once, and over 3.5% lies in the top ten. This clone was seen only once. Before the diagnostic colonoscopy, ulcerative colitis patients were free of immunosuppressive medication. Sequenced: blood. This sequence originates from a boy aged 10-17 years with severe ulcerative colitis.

The CDR3 DNA follows: TGCGCCAGCAGCCAAGCAACCGGGACAGGCTATGGCTACACCTTC. Amino acids: CASSQATGTGYGYTF. V usage is TRBV4-1 and J usage is TRBJ1-2; 8 nucleotides align to TRBD1. The V segment lost 1 base and the J segment 4 bases; nucleotides outside the gene matches: 5. The CDR3 is 15 residues long. Looked up from germline, CDR1 is MGHRA and CDR2 is YSYEKL.